The source of this TCR beta chain is a study of metastatic and nonmetastatic thyroid tumors. No patient received treatment before thyroid surgery. This clone was picked up many times. What it binds is not known. Authors' data handling: Between-group CDR3 differences, defined by clinicopathological status, yielded a distant-metastasis classifier for papillary thyroid cancer. TCRdb re-processed the PCR reads through MiXCR. The V and J calls, along with clone size, are taken from TCRdb and not from the paper's own processing. The profile shows 40,000 to 45,000 clones, about a sixth of them singletons. Findings and caveats of the study: Reports indicated that malignant thyroid tumors showed significantly higher TCR beta diversity than benign nodules did, in blood and tumor.

This clonotype was obtained from a female donor with papillary thyroid cancer or a benign thyroid nodule (not recorded which). Some clones in this sample may be carry-over from other donors' samples. Sequences were obtained from blood.

The CDR3 sequence: CASTPGKMLPHNEQFF. CDR3 sequence (DNA): TGTGCCAGCACGCCAGGGAAAATGTTGCCACACAATGAGCAGTTCTTC. The J gene is TRBJ2-1, the V gene TRBV6-2 or TRBV6-3; D might be TRBD1 (5 bases). Trimming shortened V by 7 bases and J by 5 bases, and 21 bases separated the two germline ends. The CDR3 consists of 16 residues. CDR1 is MNHEY, CDR2 SVGEGT, per germline.